Shown below are 3 T cell receptor beta chains from a single sample sequenced in a study of blood T cells in healthy people across ages. PCR was performed a second time for about 6 to 11 cycles using a sample-barcoded 5' primer and a J-beta primer mix. A single record per CDR3 protein comes from TCRdb applying MiXCR to the 5' RACE reads. The table records approximately 1.5 million distinct CDR3 sequences, 30% to 40% of them present only once. The specimen was blood. These receptors all come from a woman aged 30 to 39 in good health.

In this sample, this clonotype turned up a few times. The chain has TRBV29-1 and TRBJ2-5; 9 bases agree with TRBD2. The CDR3 runs 14 residues. Germline CDR1 SQVTM, CDR2 ANQGSEA. V shed 8 bases and J 5 bases; nucleotides not matched to a gene: 12. The CDR3 is CSHRPGTSRETQYF. CDR3 nucleotide sequence: TGCAGCCACCGTCCCGGGACTAGCCGGGAGACCCAGTACTTC.

This chain uses TRBV4-1 with TRBJ2-1; 10 bases are shared with TRBD1. Trimming cost V 6 bases and J 5 bases; bases outside gene matches: 4. Germline assignment: CDR1 MGHRA and CDR2 YSYEKL. The CDR3 has 14 residues. As DNA, the CDR3 is TGCGCCAGCAGAGGGACAGGGGTCCACAATGAGCAGTTCTTC. Residues: CASRGTGVHNEQFF.

The chain couples TRBV9 to TRBJ2-5, with 8 nucleotides matching TRBD2. CDR3 length: 15 amino acids. Losses at the gene ends were 1 base for V and 4 bases for J; bases not matched to a gene: 6. The V gene's germline CDR1 is SGDLS and CDR2 YYNGEE. The CDR3 DNA follows: TGTGCCAGCAGCGTAAAAACGGGGGGGAGAGAGACCCAGTACTTC. It specifies CASSVKTGGRETQYF.